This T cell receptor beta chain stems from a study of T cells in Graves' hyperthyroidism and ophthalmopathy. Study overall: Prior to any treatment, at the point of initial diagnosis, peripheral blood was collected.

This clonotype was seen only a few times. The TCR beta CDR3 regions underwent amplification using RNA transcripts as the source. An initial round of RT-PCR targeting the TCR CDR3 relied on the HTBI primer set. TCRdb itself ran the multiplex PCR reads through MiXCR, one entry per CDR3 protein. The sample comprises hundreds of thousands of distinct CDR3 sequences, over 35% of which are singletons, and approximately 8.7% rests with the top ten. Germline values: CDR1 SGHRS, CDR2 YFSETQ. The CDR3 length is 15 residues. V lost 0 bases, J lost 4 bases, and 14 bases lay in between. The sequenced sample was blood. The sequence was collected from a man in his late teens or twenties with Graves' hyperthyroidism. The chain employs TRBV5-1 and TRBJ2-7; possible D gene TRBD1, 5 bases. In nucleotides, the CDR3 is TGCGCCAGCAGCTTGGAGTGGGGCCAAGGTTACGAGCAGTACTTC. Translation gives CASSLEWGQGYEQYF.